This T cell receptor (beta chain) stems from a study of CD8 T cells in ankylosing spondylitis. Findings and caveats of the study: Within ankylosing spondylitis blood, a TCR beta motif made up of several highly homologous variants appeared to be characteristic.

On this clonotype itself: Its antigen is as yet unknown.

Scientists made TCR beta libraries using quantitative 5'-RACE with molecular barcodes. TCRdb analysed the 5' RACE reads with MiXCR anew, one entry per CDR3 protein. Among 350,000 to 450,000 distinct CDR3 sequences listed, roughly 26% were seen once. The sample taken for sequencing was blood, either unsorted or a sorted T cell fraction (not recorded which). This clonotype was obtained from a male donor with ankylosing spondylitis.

CDR3 in DNA: TGTGCCATCACTTCCCAAGGGGGGGGTCCAGACACTGAAGCTTTCTTT. Translated, it gives CAITSQGGGPDTEAFF. V and J are TRBV6-5 and TRBJ1-1, with D tentatively TRBD1 (6 bases). With 10 bases removed from V and 3 bases from J, the gap between germline ends came to 24 bases. The CDR3 spans 16 residues. CDR1 is MNHEY, CDR2 SVGAGI, per germline.